Below are 21 T cell receptor beta chains sequenced from a single sample in a study of blood T cell repertoires in COVID-19 (dated by TCRdb to about 2020). Libraries were built with the immunoSEQ multiplex PCR assay. The clones in this table, taken by TCRdb from immuneACCESS, are in-frame only. Not every clone is retained; where verified, under half of the shortfall comes from an unresolved V gene, and the cause of the rest is unknown. This sample has around 320,000 clones in its table, and 90% of those were observed once. Of the sample, about 4% is held by the ten largest clones. Sequencing used PBMCs or T cells enriched from blood (not recorded which). These receptors were taken from a woman in her twenties or thirties who had been exposed to COVID-19.

The V and J genes are TRBV29-1 and TRBJ1-2, with TRBD1 identical over 12 bases. V lost 1 base and J lost 5; bases outside the gene matches: 11. Germline V gives CDR1 SQVTM, CDR2 ANQGSEA. This CDR3 region has 17 residues. CDR3 sequence reads: CSVEGGTGGLALYGYTF. The CDR3 nucleotides read TGCAGCGTTGAAGGCGGGACAGGGGGCCTAGCTCTTTATGGCTACACCTTC.

This clone was seen a single time. V is TRBV6-2 or TRBV6-3 and J is TRBJ2-3; 8 bases agree with TRBD1. CDR1 is MNHEY, CDR2 SVGEGT, per germline. The ends lost 6 bases at V and 4 bases at J; junction bases unmatched: 12. The CDR3 contains 16 residues. Here the CDR3 reads CASSPRTGWFPDTQYF. CDR3 nucleotides: TGTGCCAGCAGCCCGCGGACAGGGTGGTTCCCAGATACGCAGTATTTT.

The chain joins TRBV19 to TRBJ1-4, with 10 bases that match TRBD1. The CDR3 spans 16 residues. Germline V gene sequence: CDR1 LNHDA, CDR2 SQIVND (reference sequence). V was clipped by 6 bases and J by 4 bases; unmatched bases: 8. CDR3 loop: CASSQGQGSRNEKLFF. CDR3 bases: TGTGCCAGTAGCCAGGGACAGGGGAGTCGTAATGAAAAACTGTTTTTT.

The CDR3 spells CASSPGTVHGYTF. The CDR3, as DNA: TGTGCCAGTAGTCCGGGGACAGTTCATGGCTACACCTTC. V and J are TRBV19 and TRBJ1-2, with 7 bases lining up with TRBD1. The CDR3 sequence is 13 residues long. The ends lost 5 bases at V and 6 bases at J; junction bases unmatched: 6. Germline CDR1 reads LNHDA; CDR2 reads SQIVND (reference sequence).

The chain has TRBV6-6 and TRBJ2-1; TRBD2 matches at 9 bases. This CDR3 spans 16 amino acids. Germline CDR1 and CDR2: MNHNY and SVGAGI (reference sequence). The ends lost 4 bases at V and 9 bases at J; junction bases unmatched: 13. The CDR3 DNA is TGTGCCAGCAGTTCTCCCGCGGGGGGGCCTGTTACTGAGCAGTTCTTC. This translates into CASSSPAGGPVTEQFF.

The chain links TRBV6-5 to TRBJ1-5; 10 bases align to TRBD1. The CDR3 extends over 15 amino acids. CDR1 is MNHEY, CDR2 SVGAGI, per germline. With V trimmed by 6 bases and J by 3 bases, 5 bases remained unmatched. Here the CDR3 reads CASRDRGPNNQPQHF. CDR3 DNA: TGTGCCAGCAGAGACAGGGGGCCAAACAATCAGCCCCAGCATTTT.

V gene TRBV9 combines with J gene TRBJ2-2; 7 nucleotides agree with TRBD1. CDR3 length: 15 residues. Germline V gene data show CDR1 as SGDLS and CDR2 as YYNGEE. With V trimmed by 7 bases and J by 5 bases, 11 bases remained unmatched. As DNA, the CDR3 is TGTGCCAGCTCGATAGTGGGACAGAAGACCGGGGAGCTGTTTTTT. It codes for CASSIVGQKTGELFF.

Remarks on this clone: Other DNA sequences in this sample translate to the same CDR3. The chain links TRBV5-4 to TRBJ1-4; 7 positions agree with TRBD1. This CDR3 contains 13 residues. Germline CDR1 SGHNT, CDR2 YYREEE (reference sequence). V dropped 5 bases and J dropped 6; count of bases not matched to a gene: 4. The DNA for the CDR3 is TGTGCCAGCAGGAGACAGGGTGATGAAAAACTGTTTTTT. The encoded protein is CASRRQGDEKLFF.

The V and J genes are TRBV5-1 and TRBJ2-7, with a tentative D call TRBD1 (6 bases). The germline gives CDR1 SGHRS, CDR2 YFSETQ. V lost 1 base to trimming and J lost 7 bases, with 18 bases between them. This CDR3 comprises 15 residues. CDR3 sequence: CASSLTGTPNMEQYF. In DNA form, the CDR3 reads TGCGCCAGCAGCTTGACAGGGACCCCCAATATGGAGCAGTACTTC.

The rearrangement joins TRBV6-5 to TRBJ2-3; tentative D call: TRBD1 (5 bases). Germline CDR1 and CDR2: MNHEY and SVGAGI. V was trimmed by 7 bases and J by 0 bases, leaving 11 bases between them. The CDR3 runs to 14 residues. The CDR3 DNA sequence: TGTGCCAGCAAAGGGGCCCCTAGCACAGATACGCAGTATTTT. It yields the protein CASKGAPSTDTQYF.

This rearrangement joins TRBV5-1 to TRBJ2-7, with D possibly matching TRBD2 (5 bases). Trimming stripped 1 base from V and 2 bases from J, with 19 bases between. This CDR3 spans 17 amino acids. Germline V gene lookup returns CDR1 SGHRS and CDR2 YFSETQ. The CDR3 DNA reads as TGCGCCAGCAGCTTGAGCTTTATTAGTGGGAGTACCTACGAGCAGTACTTC. The encoded protein is CASSLSFISGSTYEQYF.

The chain employs TRBV18 and TRBJ2-1; 10 bases map to TRBD1. The trim removed 3 bases at V and 3 bases at J, leaving 5 bases unmatched. The V gene's germline CDR1 is KGHSH and CDR2 LQKENI. CDR3 size: 16 residues. The CDR3 DNA is TGTGCCAGCTCACCCGGCGGGACAGGGGTCTACAATGAGCAGTTCTTC. Protein: CASSPGGTGVYNEQFF.

The chain has TRBV2 and TRBJ2-1, with 12 bases lining up with TRBD2. After removal of 3 bases from V and 7 bases from J, the junction contained 10 bases not matched to a gene. The CDR3 runs 17 residues. Germline V lookup: CDR1 SNHLY, CDR2 FYNNEI. CDR3 DNA: TGTGCCAGCAGTGAGGTGACCCTAGCGGGGGGGAGGAATGAGCAGTTCTTC. Encoded protein: CASSEVTLAGGRNEQFF.

This clone was seen once. The chain combines TRBV5-8 with TRBJ1-3; a possible D gene is TRBD1 (5 bases). Trimming cost V 3 bases and J 0 bases, with 7 bases left between them. This CDR3 is 14 amino acids long. CDR1 and CDR2 (germline): SGHTS, YDEGEE. The CDR3 sequence is CASSSDSSGNTIYF. The DNA for the CDR3 is TGTGCCAGCAGCTCCGACAGCTCTGGAAACACCATATATTTT.

This sequence joins TRBV3-1 (or the pseudogene TRBV3-2) and TRBJ1-2, with D perhaps matching TRBD1 (6 bases). The CDR3 contains 14 residues. Germline CDR1 is LGHDT and CDR2 is YNNKEL (reference sequence). The V gene lost 4 bases and the J gene lost 5 bases, with 14 bases spanning the gap. For the CDR3, the DNA is TGTGCCAGCAGCCTTGCCAGGGGAAGGTATGGCTACACCTTC. Protein sequence: CASSLARGRYGYTF.

The gene calls are TRBV6-5 and TRBJ2-5; TRBD1 might be the D (5 bases). The V end was cut by 4 bases, the J end by 9 bases, with 18 bases between. CDR1 and CDR2 (germline): MNHEY, SVGAGI. CDR3 length: 14 residues. CDR3 protein: CASSSSRAGVAQYF. The CDR3 region has the DNA TGTGCCAGCAGTTCATCCAGGGCTGGGGTAGCCCAGTACTTC.

The chain combines TRBV7-6 with TRBJ2-7; TRBD1 matches at 7 bases. Losses at the gene ends were 0 bases for V and 6 bases for J; bases not matched to a gene: 11. This CDR3 comprises 16 residues. CDR1 and CDR2 (germline): SGHVS, FNYEAQ. The CDR3 DNA follows: TGTGCCAGCAGCTTAGCGCTACAGGGGATATCTACCGAGCAGTACTTC. As protein: CASSLALQGISTEQYF.

The chain couples TRBV29-1 to TRBJ2-7, with 7 bases matching TRBD1. V lost 0 bases to trimming and J lost 2 bases; unmatched junction nucleotides: 7. CDR1 is SQVTM, CDR2 ANQGSEA, per germline. The length of the CDR3 is 15 residues. CDR3: CSVEDQGQTAYEQYF. CDR3 DNA: TGCAGCGTTGAAGATCAGGGACAGACCGCCTACGAGCAGTACTTC.

The chain links TRBV4-2 to TRBJ1-2; D is unresolved. CDR3 length: 14 amino acids. CDR1 is LGHNA and CDR2 is YNFKEQ in the germline V gene. V was clipped by 1 base and J by 3 bases, with 9 bases between them. The CDR3 DNA is TGTGCCAGCAGCCAAGGCCTCCGGGACTATGGCTACACCTTC. Its translation is CASSQGLRDYGYTF.

CDR3 in DNA: TGTGCCAGCAGTTCCATGAACACTGAAGCTTTCTTT. Its protein is CASSSMNTEAFF. The rearrangement links TRBV7-3 to TRBJ1-1; D is ambiguous. Deletions cut 6 bases from V and 0 bases from J, with 5 bases between. CDR1 is SGHTA and CDR2 is FQGTGA in the germline V gene. CDR3 length: 12 amino acids.

The genes are TRBV4-2 and TRBJ2-5; D unclear. Trimming shortened V by 2 bases and J by 5 bases, and 15 bases separated the two germline ends. The CDR3 spans 15 residues. Germline V CDR1 and CDR2: LGHNA, YNFKEQ. In DNA form, the CDR3 reads TGTGCCAGCAGCCAATTTGACCAGAACGGGGAGACCCAGTACTTC. Its translation: CASSQFDQNGETQYF.